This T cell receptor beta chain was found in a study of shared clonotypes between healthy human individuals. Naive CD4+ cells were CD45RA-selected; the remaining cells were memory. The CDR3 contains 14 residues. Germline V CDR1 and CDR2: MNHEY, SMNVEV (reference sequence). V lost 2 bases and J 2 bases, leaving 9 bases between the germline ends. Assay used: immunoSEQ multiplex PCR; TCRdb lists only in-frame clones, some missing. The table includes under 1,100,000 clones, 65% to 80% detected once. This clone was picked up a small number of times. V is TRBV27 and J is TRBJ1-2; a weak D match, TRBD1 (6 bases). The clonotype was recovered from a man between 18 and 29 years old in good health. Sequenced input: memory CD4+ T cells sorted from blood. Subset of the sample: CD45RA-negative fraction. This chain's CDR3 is CASSLTGTNYGYTF. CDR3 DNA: TGTGCCAGCAGTTTAACAGGGACCAACTATGGCTACACCTTC.